This T cell receptor (beta chain) is drawn from a study of blood T cells in healthy people across ages. On the study more broadly: Using template switching, researchers captured about one barcoded beta molecule for each two T cells.

The table lists this clonotype with a few counts. Germline CDR1 reads SGHKS; CDR2 reads YYEKEE (reference sequence). The CDR3 has 13 residues. The germline V and J ends were trimmed by 3 bases and 9 bases, with 15 bases remaining between them. PCR was performed a second time for about 6 to 12 cycles using a sample-barcoded 5' primer and a J-beta primer mix. All cDNA molecules were each tagged by a template-switch adaptor with 12 random nucleotides. Via MiXCR, TCRdb re-called the 5' RACE reads, giving one row per CDR3 protein. The table records some 1.7 million distinct CDR3 sequences, 28% of them present only once.

The gene calls are TRBV5-5 and TRBJ1-2; TRBD1 might be the D (5 bases). The source material was blood. The origin of this receptor is a woman younger than 45 in good health. The CDR3 is CASSWGGDSSYTF. In DNA form, the CDR3 reads TGTGCCAGCAGCTGGGGAGGGGATTCTAGCTACACCTTC.